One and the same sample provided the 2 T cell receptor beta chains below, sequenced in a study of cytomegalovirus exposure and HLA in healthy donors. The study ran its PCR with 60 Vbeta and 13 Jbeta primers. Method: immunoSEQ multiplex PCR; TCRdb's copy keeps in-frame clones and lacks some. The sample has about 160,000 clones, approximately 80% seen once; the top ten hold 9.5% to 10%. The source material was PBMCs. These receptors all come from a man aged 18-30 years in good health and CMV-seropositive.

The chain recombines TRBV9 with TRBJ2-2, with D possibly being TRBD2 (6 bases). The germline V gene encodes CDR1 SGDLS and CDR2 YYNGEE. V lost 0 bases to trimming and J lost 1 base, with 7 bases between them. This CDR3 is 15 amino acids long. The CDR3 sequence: CASSVVGGNTGELFF. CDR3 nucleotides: TGTGCCAGCAGCGTAGTGGGGGGGAACACCGGGGAGCTGTTTTTT.

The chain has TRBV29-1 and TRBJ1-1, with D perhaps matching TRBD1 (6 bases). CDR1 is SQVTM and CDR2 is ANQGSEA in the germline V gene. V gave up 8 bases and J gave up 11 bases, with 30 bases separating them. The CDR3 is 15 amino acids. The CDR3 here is CSSIFGEQGGRGAFF. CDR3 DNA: TGCAGCTCGATATTCGGGGAACAGGGTGGGCGTGGTGCTTTCTTT. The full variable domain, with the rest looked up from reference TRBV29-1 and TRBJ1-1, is SAVISQKPSRDICQRGTSLTIQCQVDSQVTMMFWYRQQPGQSLTLIATANQGSEATYESGFVIDKFPISRPNLTFSTLTVSNMSPEDSSIYLCSSIFGEQGGRGAFFGQGTRLTVV.